Below, 7 T cell receptor beta chains from the same sample are listed, as sequenced in a study of CD8+ T cells in alopecia areata. Treatment specified: oral pan-JAK inhibitor, 5-10 mg twice daily. Isolated RNA was reverse transcribed into cDNA used as the sequencing template. Assay used: immunoSEQ multiplex PCR; TCRdb lists only in-frame clones, some missing. Of fewer than 250,000 clones in the sample, roughly two fifths were seen once. Sequenced here: CD4+ T cells sorted from blood, sampled around week 30, from a patient treated with tofacitinib. These receptors all stem from a human donor with alopecia areata.

The V gene is TRBV18, the J gene TRBJ2-1; D is uncertain. Germline values: CDR1 KGHSH, CDR2 LQKENI. The CDR3 is made up of 13 amino acids. The germline V and J ends were trimmed by 3 bases and 5 bases, with 8 bases remaining between them. This CDR3 is CASSPGRNNEQFF. DNA for the CDR3: TGTGCCAGCTCACCGGGCCGAAACAATGAGCAGTTCTTC.

This clone has a handful of counts. The chain links TRBV25-1 to TRBJ2-5, with D unresolved. Trimming stripped 3 bases from V and 1 base from J, with 6 bases between. Germline CDR1 reads MGHDK; CDR2 reads SYGVNS. The CDR3 is 13 amino acids. CDR3 sequence reads: CASSDPPQETQYF. CDR3 nucleotides: TGTGCCAGCAGTGATCCCCCCCAAGAGACCCAGTACTTC.

This clone was counted once. J is TRBJ2-1 and V is TRBV7-8; 10 bases are shared with TRBD2. The CDR3 runs to 19 residues. CDR1 SGHVS and CDR2 FQNEAQ come from the germline V gene. V lost 5 bases to trimming and J lost 1 base; unmatched junction nucleotides: 14. The CDR3 sequence: CASSPRPGLAGASYNEQFF. The CDR3 coding sequence is TGTGCCAGCAGCCCTCGTCCCGGGCTAGCGGGGGCTTCCTACAATGAGCAGTTCTTC.

V is TRBV5-1 and J is TRBJ1-2; TRBD1 is a possible D gene (5 bases). V was pared by 0 bases and J by 3 bases, with 9 bases between. This CDR3 spans 14 amino acids. The germline V gene has CDR1 SGHRS and CDR2 YFSETQ. The CDR3, as DNA: TGCGCCAGCAGCTTGGTACAGGCAGACTATGGCTACACCTTC. Translation: CASSLVQADYGYTF.

J is TRBJ1-1 and V is TRBV30, with D possibly matching TRBD1 (5 bases). CDR3 size: 13 residues. The V gene's germline CDR1 is GTSNPN and CDR2 SVGIG (reference sequence). Trimming pared 6 bases from V and 1 base from J, leaving 12 bases between. CDR3 in amino acids: CACCPRGNTEAFF. The CDR3 nucleotides read TGTGCCTGTTGTCCTAGGGGGAACACTGAAGCTTTCTTT.

This chain links TRBV7-3 with TRBJ1-2, with D perhaps matching TRBD1 (5 bases). This CDR3 contains 13 residues. V lost 6 bases to trimming and J lost 7 bases, with 15 bases between them. From germline, CDR1 is SGHTA and CDR2 FQGTGA. The CDR3 region is CASSPAGRGGYTF. The CDR3 DNA reads as TGTGCCAGCAGTCCGGCGGGGCGGGGTGGCTACACCTTC.

This clone was detected only a few times. The chain uses TRBV9 and TRBJ1-5; no clear D. This CDR3 region has 14 residues. The V end was cut by 0 bases, the J end by 3 bases, with 7 bases between. The germline gives CDR1 SGDLS, CDR2 YYNGEE. The CDR3 spells CASSVGDNNQPQHF. In nucleotides, the CDR3 is TGTGCCAGCAGCGTAGGAGACAACAATCAGCCCCAGCATTTT.